The 8 T cell receptor beta chains listed next were all sequenced from one sample in a study of human T cells and chemical hapten exposure. This sample's time point: patch test 1, 2 weeks after DPC sensitization. The treatment was: therapeutic diphenylcyclopropenone sensitization with weekly scalp DPC. TCRdb used MiXCR to reprocess the RACE reads, holding one entry per CDR3 protein. Among around 50,000 distinct CDR3 sequences listed, less than 10% were seen once. The starting material was whole blood, obtained in connection with sensitization to the hapten diphenylcyclopropenone (DPC). The receptors come from a woman in her 50s with alopecia areata. Some clones in this sample may be carry-over from other donors' samples.

This clonotype was counted between two and nine times. The gene calls are TRBV10-3 and TRBJ1-5, with D perhaps matching TRBD1 (6 bases). Germline V lookup: CDR1 ENHRY, CDR2 SYGVKD. This CDR3 is 14 amino acids long. Trimming cost V 0 bases and J 5 bases, with 8 bases left between them. The chain's CDR3 is CAISESSGDQPQHF. The DNA for the CDR3 is TGTGCCATCAGTGAGTCGTCAGGGGATCAGCCCCAGCATTTT.

This clonotype was observed at least ten times. The chain recombines TRBV9 with TRBJ1-1, with D hard to call. V dropped 0 bases and J dropped 5 bases, with 8 bases sitting between them. Germline-derived CDR1 and CDR2 are SGDLS and YYNGEE. CDR3 length: 13 residues. The CDR3 DNA reads as TGTGCCAGCAGCGTAGCGGGGTATACTGAAGCTTTCTTT. It specifies CASSVAGYTEAFF.

J is TRBJ2-7 and V is TRBV28; D tentatively reads TRBD1 or TRBD2 (6 bases each). The germline CDR1 and CDR2 sequences are MDHEN and SYDVKM. This CDR3 comprises 14 residues. V was trimmed by 6 bases and J by 7 bases, leaving 19 bases between them. CDR3 sequence: CASSVTGAAGEQYF. In nucleotides, the CDR3 is TGTGCCAGCAGCGTTACGGGGGCCGCCGGGGAGCAGTACTTC.

This clonotype was counted many times. The gene calls are TRBV2 and TRBJ2-1; 9 bases map to TRBD2. Germline V gene data show CDR1 as SNHLY and CDR2 as FYNNEI. The junction had 5 bases not matched to a gene; V was cut back by 1 base and J by 4 bases. The CDR3 contains 16 residues. The CDR3 region is CASSEGLAGLYNEQFF. CDR3 DNA: TGTGCCAGCAGTGAAGGGCTAGCGGGACTTTACAATGAGCAGTTCTTC.

This clonotype was seen at least ten times. V is TRBV20-1 and J is TRBJ2-3, with TRBD2 identical over 7 bases. V lost 1 base and J lost 2; bases outside the gene matches: 3. CDR1 DFQATT and CDR2 SNEGSKA come from the germline V gene (reference sequence). The length of the CDR3 is 14 residues. The CDR3 DNA sequence: TGCAGTGCTAGAGGGCTAGCGGCCACAGATACGCAGTATTTT. Translation: CSARGLAATDTQYF.

This clonotype was seen ten or more times. This rearrangement joins TRBV6-6 to TRBJ2-7; no reliable D call. Germline assignment: CDR1 MNHNY and CDR2 SVGAGI (reference sequence). The CDR3 is 15 residues long. V lost 4 bases, J lost 0 bases, and 13 bases lay in between. CDR3 bases: TGTGCCAGCAGTTCCGCCGCGGAGCACTCCTACGAGCAGTACTTC. This encodes CASSSAAEHSYEQYF.

This clonotype was seen a handful of times. The chain has TRBV2 and TRBJ2-1; D perhaps matches TRBD2 (6 bases). CDR1 is SNHLY, CDR2 FYNNEI, per germline. V lost 4 bases to trimming and J lost 5 bases, with 12 bases between them. The CDR3 sequence is 14 residues long. CDR3: CASSVGGYDNEQFF. As DNA, the CDR3 is TGTGCCAGCAGTGTCGGAGGGTATGACAATGAGCAGTTCTTC.

This clonotype has a count of ten or more. The V call is TRBV28, the J call TRBJ2-7, with 7 bases matching TRBD1. CDR3 length equals 13 residues. With V trimmed by 4 bases and J by 5 bases, 5 bases remained unmatched. Germline V CDR1 and CDR2: MDHEN, SYDVKM. DNA for the CDR3: TGTGCCAGCAGTTCGACAGGGTTCCACGAGCAGTACTTC. It yields the protein CASSSTGFHEQYF.